This TCR beta chain is from a study of cytomegalovirus exposure and HLA in healthy donors. Study background: For the approximately 390 genotyped donors, 81% fell within the Caucasian-associated ancestry cluster.

As for this clone: What it binds is not known.

Primers included in the PCR were 60 Vbeta and 13 Jbeta primers. The table came from immunoSEQ multiplex PCR; TCRdb's copy has only in-frame clones and leaves some out. This table has 130,000 or so clones, over 75% appearing once. General observations from the study: When the data were analyzed later, several of the most significant clusters appeared to be linked to common viral pathogens. Most of the TCR beta V segments (in an earlier analysis) were productive either about 90% or about 30% of the time. Most TCR sequences were seen very rarely across donors, but some public TCRs occurred in many.

Material: PBMCs. The sequence was obtained from a male donor in good health and CMV-seropositive.

This CDR3 is CASRILRGLDTEAFF. Here the CDR3 DNA reads TGTGCCAGCAGAATTCTCAGGGGGTTGGACACTGAAGCTTTCTTT. This chain joins TRBV6-6 and TRBJ1-1, with TRBD1 matching 7 bases. V was clipped by 6 bases and J by 3 bases; unmatched bases: 10. The length of the CDR3 is 15 residues. Germline lookup yields CDR1 MNHNY and CDR2 SVGAGI (reference sequence).